This entry is about one T cell receptor beta chain. Trimming left V 5 bases short and J 4 bases short, with 24 bases between. The CDR3 runs 17 residues. The germline CDR1 and CDR2 sequences are LNHDA and SQIVND (reference sequence). The source of the sample is a study of blood T cell repertoires in COVID-19. Whole-study context: T cells, B-cell-depleted T cells, or PBMCs supplied cDNA or gDNA.

Only in-frame clones appear in the TCRdb table, and some are missing; sequencing was by immunoSEQ multiplex PCR. The sample carries under 80,000 clones, about 90% recorded once. The genes are TRBV19 and TRBJ2-7; maybe TRBD2 (6 bases). The sample comprised peripheral blood. The receptor was isolated from a man aged 45 to 65 with active COVID-19. CDR3 loop: CASSPQGRDGGFYEQYF. As DNA, the CDR3 is TGTGCCAGTAGTCCTCAAGGGCGGGACGGGGGTTTTTACGAGCAGTACTTC.